What follows are 32 T cell receptor beta chains derived from one specimen sequenced in a study of T cell responses to AZD1222 COVID-19 vaccine. Method: immunoSEQ multiplex PCR; TCRdb's copy keeps in-frame clones and lacks some. The sample holds around 140,000 clones, around 93% seen once. Source: peripheral blood, taken on day 0 of AZD1222 vaccination. All receptors derive from an adult in good health.

The chain carries TRBV30 and TRBJ2-1, with TRBD2 identical over 10 bases. This CDR3 spans 17 amino acids. Germline V lookup: CDR1 GTSNPN, CDR2 SVGIG (reference sequence). The V and J ends lost 3 bases and 7 bases, in that order; junction bases with no gene match: 15. CDR3 in DNA: TGTGCCTGGAGGCGGGTAGCGGGAGGCCGAGGGGGTAATGAGCAGTTCTTC. Translation: CAWRRVAGGRGGNEQFF.

This chain joins TRBV29-1 and TRBJ2-1, with D hard to call. Between the trimmed V and J ends, which lost 4 bases and 7 bases, there was a span of 11 bases. The CDR3 totals 12 residues. CDR1 is SQVTM and CDR2 is ANQGSEA in the germline V gene. The CDR3 reads CSVGPVTNEQFF. CDR3 bases: TGCAGCGTTGGGCCGGTTACGAATGAGCAGTTCTTC.

The chain employs TRBV7-9 and TRBJ1-2; 7 nucleotides agree with TRBD1. The germline gives CDR1 SEHNR, CDR2 FQNEAQ (reference sequence). V shed 0 bases, J shed 4 bases, and the junction held 8 bases outside the gene matches. This CDR3 is 16 amino acids long. The CDR3 reads CASSLAQGEDSYGYTF. The CDR3 DNA follows: TGTGCCAGCAGCTTAGCTCAGGGGGAAGACTCCTATGGCTACACCTTC.

The J gene is TRBJ2-1, the V gene TRBV3-1 (or the pseudogene TRBV3-2), with TRBD2 matching over 9 bases. The CDR3 totals 17 residues. V lost 2 bases, J lost 5 bases, and 10 bases stayed unmatched. Germline V CDR1 and CDR2: LGHDT, YNNKEL (reference sequence). The CDR3 bases are TGTGCCAGCAGCCAATGGGGCTCCCGCGGGGGGGACAATGAGCAGTTCTTC. It specifies CASSQWGSRGGDNEQFF.

The chain has TRBV4-3 and TRBJ1-1; D is undetermined. Per germline, CDR1 LGHNA and CDR2 YSLEER. This CDR3 has 14 residues. Trimming stripped 0 bases from V and 0 bases from J, with 5 bases between. Here the CDR3 DNA reads TGCGCCAGCAGCCAAGACCACCTGAACACTGAAGCTTTCTTT. Its protein product is CASSQDHLNTEAFF.

The gene calls are TRBV6-2 or TRBV6-3 and TRBJ1-5; possibly TRBD1 for D (5 bases). Deletions cut 2 bases from V and 2 bases from J, with 13 bases between. Germline CDR1 reads MNHEY; CDR2 reads SVGEGT. The CDR3 runs 16 residues. The CDR3 loop reads CASSYPQRGRNQPQHF. In DNA, the CDR3 is TGTGCCAGCAGTTACCCACAAAGGGGACGCAATCAGCCCCAGCATTTT.

The chain links TRBV5-1 to TRBJ2-3; no reliable D call. Germline V gives CDR1 SGHRS, CDR2 YFSETQ. V gave up 1 base and J gave up 1 base, with 4 bases separating them. This CDR3 region has 13 residues. Written as DNA, the CDR3 is TGCGCCAGCAGCTTGCCTGGCACAGATACGCAGTATTTT. Protein: CASSLPGTDTQYF.

Notes on this clone: The junction and the germline gene differ at one end; a read error may be behind it. This chain uses TRBV29-1 with TRBJ2-1; the D gene is possibly TRBD2 (5 bases). CDR3 length: 15 amino acids. Germline lookup yields CDR1 SQVTM and CDR2 ANQGSEA. The CDR3 sequence is CSAEGPRRGLDEQFF. CDR3 sequence (DNA): TGCAGCGCTGAAGGGCCTCGTCGTGGACTGGATGAGCAGTTCTTC.

The J gene is TRBJ2-3, the V gene TRBV6-2 or TRBV6-3; D perhaps matches TRBD2 (6 bases). The CDR3 is 15 amino acids. Germline V lookup: CDR1 MNHEY, CDR2 SVGEGT. Trimming removed 3 bases at V and 2 bases at J, with 12 bases between. The CDR3 DNA reads TGTGCCAGCAGTTATGCGGGAATGACCACAGATACGCAGTATTTT. It is translated as CASSYAGMTTDTQYF.

V and J are TRBV6-5 and TRBJ1-1; weak D call: TRBD1 (6 bases). Trimming took 0 bases from V and 3 from J, leaving 14 bases between them. This CDR3 is built from 16 residues. The germline CDR1 and CDR2 sequences are MNHEY and SVGAGI. The CDR3 sequence is CASSYSPGAGDTEAFF. CDR3 bases: TGTGCCAGCAGTTACTCCCCAGGGGCAGGTGACACTGAAGCTTTCTTT.

The chain combines TRBV24-1 with TRBJ2-7, with 8 bases matching TRBD1. Per germline, CDR1 KGHDR and CDR2 SFDVKD. V was clipped by 7 bases and J by 0 bases; unmatched bases: 4. The CDR3 has 14 residues. The CDR3 sequence: CATSEDRASYEQYF. The CDR3 DNA sequence: TGTGCCACCAGCGAGGACAGGGCCTCCTACGAGCAGTACTTC.

J is TRBJ2-7 and V is TRBV30; TRBD2 agrees at 7 bases. Germline V gives CDR1 GTSNPN, CDR2 SVGIG (reference sequence). J gave up 7 bases and V 3 bases, and 12 bases lay outside the gene matches. This CDR3 has 14 residues. CDR3 nucleotides: TGTGCCTGGAGCTGGGGAGGAGGGGAGGGTGAGCAGTACTTC. This gives the protein CAWSWGGGEGEQYF.

The chain uses TRBV9 and TRBJ1-2, with D perhaps matching TRBD1 (6 bases). Per germline, CDR1 SGDLS and CDR2 YYNGEE. Trimming pared 4 bases from V and 8 bases from J, leaving 12 bases between. The CDR3 is made up of 12 amino acids. The CDR3 protein is CASSQGLEGYTF. The DNA for the CDR3 is TGTGCCAGCAGCCAGGGGTTGGAGGGCTACACCTTC.

The chain employs TRBV5-1 and TRBJ2-7, with D perhaps given as TRBD1 or TRBD2 (6 bases each). The germline CDR1 and CDR2 sequences are SGHRS and YFSETQ. Deletions cut 6 bases from V and 2 bases from J, with 9 bases between. This CDR3 is built from 12 residues. This CDR3 reads CASTGATYEQYF. DNA of the CDR3: TGCGCCAGCACGGGGGCGACCTACGAGCAGTACTTC.

V gene TRBV15 combines with J gene TRBJ1-2; the match to TRBD1 covers 8 bases. V shed 4 bases, J shed 6 bases, and the junction held 7 bases outside the gene matches. The CDR3 contains 14 residues. The germline V gene has CDR1 LNHNV and CDR2 YYDKDF (reference sequence). This chain's CDR3 is CATSKGQGNDGYTF. The CDR3 DNA reads TGTGCCACCAGCAAAGGACAGGGAAACGATGGCTACACCTTC.

V and J are TRBV7-8 and TRBJ2-3; D not certain. V was shortened by 3 bases and J by 4 bases, with 2 bases between the two germline ends. From germline, CDR1 is SGHVS and CDR2 FQNEAQ. This CDR3 contains 11 residues. This chain's CDR3 is CASSFSDTQYF. The CDR3 nucleotides read TGTGCCAGCAGCTTTTCAGATACGCAGTATTTT.

The chain combines TRBV7-9 with TRBJ1-2; no clear D. V lost 2 bases to trimming and J lost 3 bases, with 7 bases between them. Germline CDR1 SEHNR, CDR2 FQNEAQ (reference sequence). The CDR3 spans 13 residues. CDR3: CASSLQDHYGYTF. CDR3 coding DNA: TGTGCCAGCAGCTTACAGGATCACTATGGCTACACCTTC. The whole variable domain, filled in from reference TRBV7-9 and TRBJ1-2, reads DTGVSQNPRHKITKRGQNVTFRCDPISEHNRLYWYRQTLGQGPEFLTYFQNEAQLEKSRLLSDRFSAERPKGSFSTLEIQRTEQGDSAMYLCASSLQDHYGYTFGSGTRLTVV.

The chain uses TRBV4-2 and TRBJ2-7; D is possibly TRBD2 (5 bases). V lost 2 bases to trimming and J lost 5 bases, with 13 bases between them. The CDR3 extends over 14 amino acids. Germline V lookup: CDR1 LGHNA, CDR2 YNFKEQ. The CDR3 spells CASSQSLGRNEQYF. The CDR3 DNA sequence: TGTGCCAGCAGCCAAAGCCTAGGGAGAAACGAGCAGTACTTC.

The rearrangement joins TRBV11-3 to TRBJ2-2; 7 nucleotides align to TRBD2. Germline V gene lookup returns CDR1 SGHNT and CDR2 YENEEA. The V and J ends lost 4 bases and 5 bases, in that order; junction bases with no gene match: 7. The CDR3 sequence is 15 residues long. The DNA of the CDR3 is TGTGCCAGCAGCTCTTATAGCGGGCGAACCGGGGAGCTGTTTTTT. It translates to CASSSYSGRTGELFF.

The chain uses TRBV2 and TRBJ2-3; 9 bases are a match to TRBD2. The CDR3 runs 17 residues. Trimming took 1 base from V and 7 from J; bases not matched to a gene: 12. Germline V gene sequence: CDR1 SNHLY, CDR2 FYNNEI. CDR3 in DNA: TGTGCCAGCAGTGAAGTCGTTAGCGGGGGTGCTCGGAATACGCAGTATTTT. Translated: CASSEVVSGGARNTQYF. Drawing the rest from reference TRBV2 and TRBJ2-3, the complete variable domain is EPEVTQTPSHQVTQMGQEVILRCVPISNHLYFYWYRQILGQKVEFLVSFYNNEISEKSEIFDDQFSVERPDGSNFTLKIRSTKLEDSAMYFCASSEVVSGGARNTQYFGPGTRLTVL.

The chain links TRBV13 to TRBJ2-1; 9 bases are shared with TRBD1. Germline lookup yields CDR1 PRHDT and CDR2 FYEKMQ (reference sequence). The CDR3 consists of 14 residues. Losses at the gene ends were 5 bases for V and 10 bases for J; bases not matched to a gene: 9. The CDR3 DNA reads TGTGCCAGCAGCCGCCGGGACAGGGCACGCGAGCAGTTCTTC. As protein: CASSRRDRAREQFF.

This clone was recorded only once. The chain is built from TRBV5-4 and TRBJ2-5; possibly TRBD2 for D (5 bases). V shed 1 base and J shed 5 bases, with 6 bases lying between them. The CDR3 is 12 residues long. The V gene's germline CDR1 is SGHNT and CDR2 YYREEE (reference sequence). DNA of the CDR3: TGTGCCAGCAGCTTGCCTAGCGAGACCCAGTACTTC. Amino acids: CASSLPSETQYF. The full variable domain, in which reference TRBV5-4 and TRBJ2-5 provide the parts outside the CDR3, is ETGVTQSPTHLIKTRGQQVTLRCSSQSGHNTVSWYQQALGQGPQFIFQYYREEENGRGNFPPRFSGLQFPNYSSELNVNALELDDSALYLCASSLPSETQYFGPGTRLLVL.

The J gene is TRBJ2-7, the V gene TRBV6-5; 7 nucleotides align to TRBD1. Trimming cost V 10 bases and J 0 bases; bases outside gene matches: 9. This CDR3 is 14 amino acids long. Germline CDR1 reads MNHEY; CDR2 reads SVGAGI. In DNA, the CDR3 is TGTGCCACCGATCCCCGGGACAGCTCCTACGAGCAGTACTTC. This encodes CATDPRDSSYEQYF.

This chain connects TRBV24-1 to TRBJ2-3, with D tentatively TRBD2 (5 bases). From germline, CDR1 is KGHDR and CDR2 SFDVKD. The ends were cut back, 3 bases at V and 8 bases at J, with 14 bases in the middle. This CDR3 spans 14 amino acids. CDR3 nucleotides: TGTGCCACCAGTGATGCCCGGGGTCGGGGTACGCAGTATTTT. It translates to CATSDARGRGTQYF.

This clone was found once. This chain joins TRBV7-8 and TRBJ2-7; 12 bases align to TRBD1. CDR1 is SGHVS and CDR2 is FQNEAQ in the germline V gene. Trimming removed 5 bases from V and 2 bases from J; junction bases left unmatched: 10. The CDR3 extends over 17 amino acids. The CDR3 protein is CASSRGQGADSAYEQYF. CDR3 DNA sequence: TGTGCCAGCAGCCGGGGACAGGGGGCAGATTCTGCCTACGAGCAGTACTTC.

This chain connects TRBV29-1 to TRBJ2-2; D gene unclear. V lost 7 bases, J lost 1 base, and 4 bases lay in between. CDR1 and CDR2 (germline): SQVTM, ANQGSEA. The CDR3 runs to 11 residues. In nucleotides, the CDR3 is TGCAGCGCCCGGAACACCGGGGAGCTGTTTTTT. Its protein is CSARNTGELFF.

The chain is built from TRBV10-3 and TRBJ2-1; 8 bases match TRBD2. The CDR3 spans 13 residues. Losses at the gene ends were 11 bases for V and 4 bases for J; bases not matched to a gene: 7. Germline values: CDR1 ENHRY, CDR2 SYGVKD. The DNA of the CDR3 is TGTGCCGGCCCACGGGGGGGATACAATGAGCAGTTCTTC. Protein product: CAGPRGGYNEQFF.

The chain links TRBV6-1 to TRBJ1-6; D might be TRBD1 (5 bases). Germline V CDR1 and CDR2: MNHNS, SASEGT. There are 14 residues in the CDR3. V lost 0 bases and J lost 10, with 10 bases in between. CDR3 residues: CASSEAQGQSPLHF. The DNA of the CDR3 is TGTGCCAGCAGTGAAGCGCAGGGTCAGTCACCCCTCCACTTT.

The chain has TRBV6-2 or TRBV6-3 and TRBJ2-7, with a possible D match to TRBD2 (5 bases). Trimming removed 6 bases at V and 2 bases at J, with 8 bases between. This CDR3 is built from 12 residues. Germline V gives CDR1 MNHEY, CDR2 SVGEGT. This chain's CDR3 is CASSGGPYEQYF. In DNA, the CDR3 is TGTGCCAGCAGCGGAGGCCCCTACGAGCAGTACTTC.

This chain links TRBV2 with TRBJ2-1; D is possibly TRBD2 (7 bases). With 9 bases removed from V and 3 bases from J, the gap between germline ends came to 15 bases. The length of the CDR3 is 14 residues. In germline, CDR1 is SNHLY, CDR2 FYNNEI. The CDR3 spells CASSKGGDYNEQFF. The CDR3 DNA reads TGTGCCAGTAGTAAAGGGGGGGACTACAATGAGCAGTTCTTC. Together with reference TRBV2 and TRBJ2-1, the CDR3 gives the full variable domain: EPEVTQTPSHQVTQMGQEVILRCVPISNHLYFYWYRQILGQKVEFLVSFYNNEISEKSEIFDDQFSVERPDGSNFTLKIRSTKLEDSAMYFCASSKGGDYNEQFFGPGTRLTVL.

Worth noting for this clone: This same CDR3 is encoded by further DNA sequences in the sample. The V and J genes are TRBV10-2 and TRBJ1-1; possibly TRBD1 for D (6 bases). The CDR3 extends over 12 amino acids. Trimming pared 8 bases from V and 2 bases from J, leaving 9 bases between. Germline V gives CDR1 WSHSY, CDR2 SAAADI. The CDR3 nucleotides are TGCGCCAGCCTTGGGGGCAACACTGAAGCTTTCTTT. Its protein is CASLGGNTEAFF.

The chain is built from TRBV6-5 and TRBJ1-2; 7 bases are shared with TRBD1. From germline, CDR1 is MNHEY and CDR2 SVGAGI. V gave up 0 bases and J gave up 3 bases; unmatched junction bases: 4. The CDR3 has 15 residues. CDR3 loop: CASSYSWTGDYGYTF. The DNA of the CDR3 is TGTGCCAGCAGTTACTCCTGGACAGGTGACTATGGCTACACCTTC.